This T cell receptor (beta chain) came from a study of cytomegalovirus exposure and HLA in healthy donors. Study overall: In a later analysis, the 130 or so validation repertoires were reported to have used the same platform as the 550 to 850 first-cohort repertoires.

Separate from the roughly 730-subject first cohort, the approximately 120-subject validation cohort was the one that the donors belonged to. Points on this clone: Its antigen is unidentified.

Libraries were prepared by immunoSEQ multiplex PCR; TCRdb keeps only in-frame clonotypes and omits some of them. Of 150,000 to 200,000 clones detected, about 80% appear once; the ten largest clones hold approximately 7%. Study findings and constraints: The study recorded 164 TCR beta chains that were cytomegalovirus-associated. The CMV antigen specificity of a few CMV-associated chains was confirmed through in vitro analysis.

V dropped 7 bases and J dropped 8; count of bases not matched to a gene: 9. This CDR3 spans 13 amino acids. Germline loops: CDR1 SGDLS, CDR2 YYNGEE. The chain links TRBV9 to TRBJ2-1; 7 positions agree with TRBD2. The clonotype comes from a man between 18 and 35 years old in good health and CMV-seropositive. The sample was PBMCs. The CDR3 loop is CASGSGIGDEQFF. CDR3 sequence (DNA): TGTGCCAGCGGCAGCGGGATAGGAGATGAGCAGTTCTTC.